A single sample gave rise to the 22 T cell receptor beta chains below, sequenced in a study of graft-versus-host responses after intestinal transplantation. The repertoire was sequenced with immunoSEQ multiplex PCR; TCRdb's copy has only in-frame clones and lacks some. The data show about 6,400 clones, about a fifth seen once. The sample in question was alloreactive CD4+ T cells from a mixed lymphocyte reaction culture, obtained before transplantation. Subset denoted: CFSE-low proliferating T cells sorted from roughly six-day pre-transplant mixed lymphocyte reaction (GvH or HvG direction). Every receptor here comes from a human patient who was an organ donor for intestinal transplantation.

This clone is large (0.1 to 1%) by share. In nucleotides, the CDR3 is TGTGCCAGCAGCTTAGTGGGGACAGTAGGCACAGATACGCAGTATTTT. This translates into CASSLVGTVGTDTQYF. V usage is TRBV7-9 and J usage is TRBJ2-3; 7 positions agree with TRBD1. J gave up 1 base and V 1 base, and 5 bases lay outside the gene matches. The germline V gene encodes CDR1 SEHNR and CDR2 FQNEAQ (reference sequence). This CDR3 region has 16 residues.

This clone is labeled as medium-sized. V usage is TRBV5-1 and J usage is TRBJ2-1, with D perhaps TRBD1 or TRBD2 (5 bases each). The CDR3 has 15 residues. The V end was cut by 0 bases, the J end by 6 bases, with 13 bases between. Germline CDR1 SGHRS, CDR2 YFSETQ. CDR3 sequence (DNA): TGCGCCAGCAGCTTGGTGAGGGGAAGAGGCAATGAGCAGTTCTTC. Its translation is CASSLVRGRGNEQFF.

The chain combines TRBV9 with TRBJ1-3, with D uncertain. The CDR3 spans 13 residues. CDR1 and CDR2 from the germline V gene are SGDLS and YYNGEE. Trimming left V 0 bases short and J 4 bases short, with 5 bases between. Here the CDR3 DNA reads TGTGCCAGCAGCGTAGGGGGAGGAAACACCATATATTTT. Translated, it gives CASSVGGGNTIYF.

CDR3 nucleotides: TGTGCCAGCAGCTGGGACAGGGTGGGTGAGCAGTTCTTC. Its protein is CASSWDRVGEQFF. The J gene is TRBJ2-1, the V gene TRBV5-4; 9 bases are shared with TRBD1. V was pared by 3 bases and J by 9 bases, with 4 bases of the junction left unmatched. From germline, CDR1 is SGHNT and CDR2 YYREEE (reference sequence). This CDR3 has 13 residues.

This clone has only a few counts. V is TRBV10-3 and J is TRBJ1-4; D not resolved. The germline CDR1 and CDR2 sequences are ENHRY and SYGVKD. The CDR3 runs 16 residues. With 3 bases removed from V and 7 bases from J, the gap between germline ends came to 18 bases. The DNA for the CDR3 is TGTGCCATCAGTGACCTCGCTCCGGGGAGGGTTGAAAAACTGTTTTTT. It translates to CAISDLAPGRVEKLFF.

This clone was counted a single time. This may be a read error: a much more frequent sequence differs by one nucleotide. The gene calls are TRBV18 and TRBJ1-2; D remains ambiguous. CDR3 length: 15 amino acids. Germline V gene lookup returns CDR1 KGHSH and CDR2 LQKENI. The DNA for the CDR3 is TGTGCCAGCTCACCTGGACCCACTGCCAACTGTGGCTACACCTTC. This sequence encodes CASSPGPTANCGYTF.

In its sample, this clone was seen a few times. The J gene is TRBJ1-2, the V gene TRBV5-1; D might be TRBD1 (6 bases). Germline V lookup: CDR1 SGHRS, CDR2 YFSETQ. V gave up 5 bases and J gave up 0 bases, with 11 bases separating them. CDR3 size: 14 residues. The CDR3 here is CASRHRDTNYGYTF. CDR3 coding DNA: TGCGCCAGCAGGCACCGGGACACTAACTATGGCTACACCTTC. Filled out from reference TRBV5-1 and TRBJ1-2, the complete variable domain reads KAGVTQTPRYLIKTRGQQVTLSCSPISGHRSVSWYQQTPGQGLQFLFEYFSETQRNKGNFPGRFSGRQFSNSRSEMNVSTLELGDSALYLCASRHRDTNYGYTFGSGTRLTVV.

The chain carries TRBV4-3 and TRBJ1-2, with D perhaps matching TRBD1 (5 bases). The CDR3 has 14 residues. Germline loops: CDR1 LGHNA, CDR2 YSLEER. Deletions cut 4 bases from V and 8 bases from J, with 17 bases between. CDR3 DNA: TGCGCCAGCAGCCCCCCTGGGGCCGTTAGGGGCTACACCTTC. Its protein is CASSPPGAVRGYTF.

The rearrangement links TRBV7-9 to TRBJ2-3; tentatively, D is TRBD2 (5 bases). CDR1 and CDR2 from the germline V gene are SEHNR and FQNEAQ (reference sequence). The V end was cut by 0 bases, the J end by 4 bases, with 11 bases between. CDR3 size: 15 residues. The CDR3 DNA is TGTGCCAGCAGCTTAGCGCAATTGCGGGCAGATACGCAGTATTTT. Its protein is CASSLAQLRADTQYF.

This clone has more than one count but fewer than ten. A much larger clone differs by one base, so this may be a read error. Other nucleotide sequences in the sample specify the same CDR3. This chain joins TRBV2 and TRBJ2-7; TRBD2 matches at 10 bases. Germline V gives CDR1 SNHLY, CDR2 FYNNEI. This CDR3 has 15 amino acids. Trimming took 7 bases from V and 3 from J; bases not matched to a gene: 9. The CDR3 DNA sequence: TGTGCCAGCACTAGACTAGCGGGTGTACTCTACGAGCAGTACTTC. Residues: CASTRLAGVLYEQYF.

This clone showed up just a few times. The chain combines TRBV4-1 with TRBJ1-2; D unresolved. Per the germline V gene, CDR1 is MGHRA and CDR2 is YSYEKL. Trimming took off 0 bases at V and 6 bases at J, with 17 bases between the two ends. The length of the CDR3 is 16 residues. Here the CDR3 DNA reads TGCGCCAGCAGCCAAGATCAAGTGGGAGTGAGAAATGGCTACACCTTC. Translation gives CASSQDQVGVRNGYTF.

This sequence joins TRBV6-1 and TRBJ1-2, with unresolved D. The CDR3 is 14 residues long. Trimming left V 2 bases short and J 4 bases short, with 11 bases between. Germline lookup yields CDR1 MNHNS and CDR2 SASEGT. Here the CDR3 reads CASSESVSVYGYTF. Here the CDR3 DNA reads TGTGCCAGCAGTGAAAGTGTGTCAGTCTATGGCTACACCTTC.

The chain uses TRBV6-6 and TRBJ1-2; TRBD1 matches 7 bases. The CDR3 contains 14 residues. The J segment lost 4 bases and the V segment lost 0 bases, leaving 2 bases of the junction unmatched. CDR1 and CDR2 (germline): MNHNY, SVGAGI (reference sequence). In DNA, the CDR3 is TGTGCCAGCAGTTACTCGGACAGGTTCTATGGCTACACCTTC. It encodes CASSYSDRFYGYTF.

This clone occurred a few times. The V gene is TRBV6-6, the J gene TRBJ2-5; a possible D gene is TRBD2 (6 bases). The V gene's germline CDR1 is MNHNY and CDR2 SVGAGI (reference sequence). Trimming shortened V by 11 bases and J by 4 bases, and 17 bases separated the two germline ends. This CDR3 comprises 13 residues. This CDR3 reads CASSERALETQYF. DNA for the CDR3: TGTGCCTCCTCAGAGCGGGCGTTAGAGACCCAGTACTTC.

Within the sample, this clone is medium-sized. The rearrangement uses TRBV7-2 and TRBJ2-5, with 12 nucleotides matching TRBD2. CDR1 and CDR2 (germline): SGHTA, FQGNSA. The CDR3 runs to 15 residues. With V trimmed by 5 bases and J by 7 bases, 8 bases remained unmatched. This CDR3 reads CASSRTSGITGTQYF. The CDR3 DNA is TGTGCCAGCAGCCGGACTAGCGGGATTACAGGGACCCAGTACTTC.

A note on this clone: A far larger clone is one base from this, pointing to a likely read error. This chain uses TRBV10-3 with TRBJ1-5; D gene uncertain. Germline-derived CDR1 and CDR2 are ENHRY and SYGVKD. There are 12 residues in the CDR3. Written as DNA, the CDR3 is TGTGCCATCATTGAGTCGATAGAGCCCCAGCATTTT. It yields the protein CAIIESIEPQHF.

By proportion, this clone is medium-sized. The chain uses TRBV10-3 and TRBJ1-5, with TRBD1 matching over 7 bases. Germline trimming cut 6 bases from V and 9 bases from J; bases unmatched to any gene: 8. The CDR3 sequence is 13 residues long. CDR1 and CDR2 from the germline V gene are ENHRY and SYGVKD. DNA for the CDR3: TGTGCCATCAGGGCCGAGGAGGGGGCGCCCCAGCATTTT. This translates into CAIRAEEGAPQHF.

The chain couples TRBV7-2 to TRBJ2-7; D gene ambiguous. Germline V gives CDR1 SGHTA, CDR2 FQGNSA. The CDR3 runs 14 residues. V was trimmed by 5 bases and J by 1 base, leaving 12 bases between them. The DNA for the CDR3 is TGTGCCAGCAGCCAAACCTCGCCGTCCTACGAGCAGTACTTC. This codes for CASSQTSPSYEQYF.

This clone is large. Other DNA sequences in the same sample also yield this CDR3. This chain links TRBV27 with TRBJ1-1; D remains unclear. This CDR3 is built from 14 residues. Germline V gives CDR1 MNHEY, CDR2 SMNVEV (reference sequence). V lost 3 bases and J 3 bases, leaving 11 bases between the germline ends. The CDR3 loop reads CASSLRWTDTEAFF. The CDR3, as DNA: TGTGCCAGCAGTTTGAGGTGGACTGACACTGAAGCTTTCTTT.

This chain joins TRBV7-2 and TRBJ1-2, with D perhaps matching TRBD1 (5 bases). The CDR3 length is 14 residues. CDR1 is SGHTA and CDR2 is FQGNSA in the germline V gene. The V end was cut by 3 bases, the J end by 2 bases, with 10 bases between. CDR3 residues: CASSLEGRNYGYTF. The CDR3 nucleotides are TGTGCCAGCAGCTTGGAGGGGAGGAACTATGGCTACACCTTC. Drawing the rest from reference TRBV7-2 and TRBJ1-2, the complete variable domain is GAGVSQSPSNKVTEKGKDVELRCDPISGHTALYWYRQSLGQGLEFLIYFQGNSAPDKSGLPSDRFSAERTGGSVSTLTIQRTQQEDSAVYLCASSLEGRNYGYTFGSGTRLTVV.

V gene TRBV7-2 combines with J gene TRBJ1-2; weak D call: TRBD1 (6 bases). CDR3 length: 17 amino acids. The ends were cut back, 2 bases at V and 1 base at J, with 17 bases in the middle. From germline, CDR1 is SGHTA and CDR2 FQGNSA. In nucleotides, the CDR3 is TGTGCCAGCAGCTTAAGGGGGGCAGGGGCAAATAACTATGGCTACACCTTC. It translates to CASSLRGAGANNYGYTF.

This clone is labeled medium-sized. The rearrangement links TRBV11-2 to TRBJ2-7, with a possible D match to TRBD1 (6 bases). This CDR3 spans 13 amino acids. CDR1 SGHAT and CDR2 FQNNGV come from the germline V gene. Trimming took off 3 bases at V and 9 bases at J, with 15 bases between the two ends. The CDR3 here is CASSFNRDLMQYF. CDR3 nucleotide sequence: TGTGCCAGCAGCTTCAACAGGGATCTTATGCAGTACTTC.